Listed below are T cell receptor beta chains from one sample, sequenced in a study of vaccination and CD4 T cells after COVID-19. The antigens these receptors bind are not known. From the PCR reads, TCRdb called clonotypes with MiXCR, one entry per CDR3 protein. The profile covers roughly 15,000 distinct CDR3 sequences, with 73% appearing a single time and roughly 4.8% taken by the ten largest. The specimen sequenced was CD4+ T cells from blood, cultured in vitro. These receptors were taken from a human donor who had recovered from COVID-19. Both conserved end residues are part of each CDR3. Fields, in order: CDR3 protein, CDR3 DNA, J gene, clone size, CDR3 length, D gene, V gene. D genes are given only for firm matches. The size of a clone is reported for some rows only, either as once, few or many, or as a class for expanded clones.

cdr3_aa: CASTAGQGRTEAFF; cdr3_nt: TGTGCCAGCACCGCGGGACAGGGTCGGACTGAAGCTTTCTTT; j_call: TRBJ1-1; clone_size: .; cdr3_length: 14; d_call: TRBD1; v_call: TRBV6-1
cdr3_aa: CASSRDRGGEKLFF; cdr3_nt: TGTGCCAGCAGCCGGGACAGGGGAGGTGAAAAACTGTTTTTT; j_call: TRBJ1-4; clone_size: once; cdr3_length: 14; d_call: TRBD1; v_call: TRBV7-2
cdr3_aa: CSARVSRGLNYGYTF; cdr3_nt: TGCAGTGCTAGAGTAAGCAGGGGGCTGAACTATGGCTACACCTTC; j_call: TRBJ1-2; clone_size: few; cdr3_length: 15; d_call: TRBD1; v_call: TRBV20-1
cdr3_aa: CASSQDRRLAGYEQYF; cdr3_nt: TGCGCCAGCAGCCAAGATCGGCGACTAGCTGGCTACGAGCAGTACTTC; j_call: TRBJ2-7; clone_size: .; cdr3_length: 16; d_call: TRBD2; v_call: TRBV4-3
cdr3_aa: CASSLVSSGRGTGELFF; cdr3_nt: TGTGCCAGCAGCTTAGTTTCTAGCGGGAGGGGAACCGGGGAGCTGTTTTTT; j_call: TRBJ2-2; clone_size: .; cdr3_length: 17; d_call: TRBD2; v_call: TRBV7-2
cdr3_aa: CSARGGTVNSPLHF; cdr3_nt: TGCAGTGCTAGAGGGGGGACAGTCAATTCACCCCTCCACTTT; j_call: TRBJ1-6; clone_size: few; cdr3_length: 14; d_call: TRBD1; v_call: TRBV20-1
cdr3_aa: CSARDQLGGPAFF; cdr3_nt: TGCAGTGCTAGAGATCAGTTGGGGGGGCCAGCTTTCTTT; j_call: TRBJ1-1; clone_size: .; cdr3_length: 13; d_call: .; v_call: TRBV20-1
cdr3_aa: CASSSLGQGKDIQYF; cdr3_nt: TGTGCCAGCAGCTCCTTGGGGCAGGGGAAGGACATTCAGTACTTC; j_call: TRBJ2-4; clone_size: .; cdr3_length: 15; d_call: .; v_call: TRBV5-4
cdr3_aa: CASSPGDRHNSPLHF; cdr3_nt: TGTGCCAGCAGCCCCGGGGACAGGCATAATTCACCCCTCCACTTT; j_call: TRBJ1-6; clone_size: .; cdr3_length: 15; d_call: TRBD1; v_call: TRBV7-9
cdr3_aa: CATRRGLNTEAFF; cdr3_nt: TGTGCCACCAGACGGGGCCTGAACACTGAAGCTTTCTTT; j_call: TRBJ1-1; clone_size: .; cdr3_length: 13; d_call: .; v_call: TRBV6-1
cdr3_aa: CASSRGRTVVKNVLTF; cdr3_nt: TGTGCCAGCAGTCGCGGCAGGACGGTGGTGAAAAACGTCCTGACTTTC; j_call: TRBJ2-6; clone_size: once; cdr3_length: 16; d_call: .; v_call: TRBV6-1
cdr3_aa: CASSRNQGGWDIQYF; cdr3_nt: TGTGCCAGCAGCCGAAACCAGGGTGGATGGGACATTCAGTACTTC; j_call: TRBJ2-4; clone_size: few; cdr3_length: 15; d_call: .; v_call: TRBV7-2
cdr3_aa: CSASRRERYNSPLHF; cdr3_nt: TGCAGTGCTAGTAGGAGGGAAAGGTACAATTCACCCCTCCACTTT; j_call: TRBJ1-6; clone_size: .; cdr3_length: 15; d_call: .; v_call: TRBV20-1
cdr3_aa: CASSYRGAYEQYF; cdr3_nt: TGTGCCAGCAGTTACCGGGGGGCCTACGAGCAGTACTTC; j_call: TRBJ2-7; clone_size: .; cdr3_length: 13; d_call: TRBD2; v_call: TRBV6-2/TRBV6-3
cdr3_aa: CASSLDLGSGSSHTQYF; cdr3_nt: TGTGCCAGCAGCTTAGATTTGGGTAGCGGGAGTTCTCATACGCAGTATTTT; j_call: TRBJ2-3; clone_size: .; cdr3_length: 17; d_call: TRBD2; v_call: TRBV11-3
cdr3_aa: CASSFVGAYGYTF; cdr3_nt: TGTGCCAGCAGTTTCGTGGGTGCCTATGGCTACACCTTC; j_call: TRBJ1-2; clone_size: once; cdr3_length: 13; d_call: .; v_call: TRBV12-3/TRBV12-4